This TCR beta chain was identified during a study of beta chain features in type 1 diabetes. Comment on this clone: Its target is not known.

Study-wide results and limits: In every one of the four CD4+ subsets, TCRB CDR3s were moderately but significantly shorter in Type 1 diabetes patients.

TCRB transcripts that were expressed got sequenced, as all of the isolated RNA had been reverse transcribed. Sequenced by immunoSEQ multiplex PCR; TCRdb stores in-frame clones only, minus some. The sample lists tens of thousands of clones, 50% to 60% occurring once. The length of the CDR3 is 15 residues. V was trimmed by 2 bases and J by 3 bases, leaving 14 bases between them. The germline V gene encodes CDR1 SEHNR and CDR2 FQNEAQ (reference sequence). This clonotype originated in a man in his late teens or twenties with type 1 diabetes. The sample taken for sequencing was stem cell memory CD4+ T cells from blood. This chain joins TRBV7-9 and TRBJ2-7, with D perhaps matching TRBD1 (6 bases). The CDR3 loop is CASSLPGQSGYEQYF. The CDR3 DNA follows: TGTGCCAGCAGCTTACCGGGACAATCAGGCTACGAGCAGTACTTC.